This T cell receptor beta chain was captured by sequencing in a study of type 1 and type 2 diabetes patients. Regarding the study as a whole: Type 2 diabetes patients had few highly-expanded CD4+ clones, median one. Age and gender were not matched between study groups, possibly biasing interpretation.

PCR was run on genomic DNA. The TCR beta CDR3 region was amplified using 30 forward and 13 reverse primers. TCRdb called the multiplex PCR reads again in MiXCR, with one record for every CDR3 protein. The sample has some 250,000 distinct CDR3 sequences; around 47% are singletons. V lost 5 bases and J lost 0; bases outside the gene matches: 10. The CDR3 is 18 residues long. Per germline, CDR1 SGHTA and CDR2 FQGTGA. As regards this clonotype: Its antigen is not known.

Input material: peripheral blood mononuclear cells (PBMCs). This clonotype was obtained from a man between 18 and 35 years old with type 2 diabetes. This sequence joins TRBV7-3 and TRBJ2-3; 11 bases fit TRBD1. In DNA form, the CDR3 reads TGTGCCAGCAGCGTACGGACAGGGGGCTTTTCTAGCACAGATACGCAGTATTTT. Translated: CASSVRTGGFSSTDTQYF. The full variable domain, in which reference TRBV7-3 and TRBJ2-3 provide the parts outside the CDR3, is GAGVSQTPSNKVTEKGKYVELRCDPISGHTALYWYRQSLGQGPEFLIYFQGTGAADDSGLPNDRFFAVRPEGSVSTLKIQRTERGDSAVYLCASSVRTGGFSSTDTQYFGPGTRLTVL.